This TCR beta chain was found in a study of PD-1 blockade in classical Hodgkin lymphoma. Study summary: Treatment was intravenous nivolumab, 3 mg/kg every 2 weeks, until progression.

Using immunoSEQ multiplex PCR, the repertoire was profiled, and TCRdb retains in-frame clones only, with some absent. The repertoire has about 30,000 clones, roughly 80% of them found once; the top ten carry about 0.59%. The length of the CDR3 is 15 residues. Germline CDR1 and CDR2: SEHNR and FQNEAQ (reference sequence). The trim removed 5 bases at V and 0 bases at J, leaving 4 bases unmatched. As to time point: cycle 4 day 1 (C4D1), after five to seven weeks of nivolumab. After autologous stem cell transplantation all patients relapsed, and prior brentuximab vedotin exposure differed between cohorts. Isolation of CD4+ T cells from thawed PBMCs was performed by magnetic negative selection.

V gene TRBV7-9 combines with J gene TRBJ2-7, with 10 bases that match TRBD2. The sample here was CD4+ T cells from blood, taken before the fourth cycle of nivolumab. This receptor was taken from a human donor with classical Hodgkin lymphoma. The CDR3 sequence: CASSLLAGFSYEQYF. The CDR3 DNA sequence: TGTGCCAGCAGCCTACTAGCGGGGTTCTCCTACGAGCAGTACTTC.